This TCR beta chain appears in the sequencing data of a study of cytomegalovirus exposure and HLA in healthy donors. Findings of the study overall: Among TCR sequences, most were rare, though some public TCRs appeared in many donors. In the 120 validation repertoires, about 94% of cluster scores exceeded 0, per a later analysis.

Concerning this clone itself: What it binds is not known.

Profiled with immunoSEQ multiplex PCR; TCRdb holds only in-frame clones, not every one. Among approximately 90,000 clones, 96% were seen once, and the ten largest hold roughly 0.8%. This receptor was obtained from a man younger than 35 in good health and CMV-seronegative. Sequenced input: PBMCs.

The CDR3 region has the DNA TGTGCCAGCAGTCAACTAGCGGGAGGGCTAGAAGGTACGCAGTATTTT. This encodes CASSQLAGGLEGTQYF. V is TRBV11-2 and J is TRBJ2-3, with 13 bases identical to TRBD2. J gave up 8 bases and V 6 bases, and 11 bases lay outside the gene matches. Germline CDR1 SGHAT, CDR2 FQNNGV. CDR3 size: 16 residues.